Listed below are T cell receptor beta chains from one sample, sequenced in a study of blood T cell repertoires in COVID-19. Clones were read by immunoSEQ multiplex PCR, and TCRdb kept only the in-frame ones, dropping some. The data show roughly 92,000 clones, roughly 86% seen once. Sample: peripheral blood. The origin of the receptors is a man aged 50 or older with acute or convalescent COVID-19. Each CDR3 is given with its conserved first and last residue. Each record gives: V gene, CDR3 length, J gene, clone size, CDR3 protein. Some rows have no size entry. The others give once, few or many, or a class for an expanded clone.

V: TRBV6-6; length: 13; J: TRBJ1-4; size: .; CDR3: CASNEGYREKLFF
V: TRBV5-8; length: 14; J: TRBJ1-2; size: .; CDR3: CASSLAGVVYGYTF
V: TRBV19; length: 16; J: TRBJ2-5; size: .; CDR3: CASSIRTGTAYETQYF
V: TRBV5-6; length: 16; J: TRBJ2-6; size: .; CDR3: CASSLNSKAGANVLTF
V: TRBV15; length: 19; J: TRBJ2-3; size: .; CDR3: CATSRDRFIGGLSTDTQYF
V: TRBV15; length: 15; J: TRBJ2-3; size: .; CDR3: CATRSRDSLTDTQYF
V: TRBV2; length: 13; J: TRBJ1-3; size: .; CDR3: CASSLSERNTIYF
V: TRBV5-1; length: 14; J: TRBJ2-3; size: .; CDR3: CASSLTSGTDTQYF
V: TRBV5-6; length: 13; J: TRBJ1-2; size: .; CDR3: CASSRGTVYGYTF
V: TRBV9; length: 13; J: TRBJ2-5; size: few; CDR3: CASSVGDRETQYF
V: TRBV5-8; length: 15; J: TRBJ2-5; size: .; CDR3: CASSSYRLAQETQYF
V: TRBV21-1; length: 14; J: TRBJ2-2; size: .; CDR3: CASRKDRNTGELFF
V: TRBV6-2/TRBV6-3; length: 17; J: TRBJ2-6; size: .; CDR3: CASSLGQGRAGANVLTF
V: TRBV27; length: 15; J: TRBJ1-6; size: .; CDR3: CASSIGGTYNSPLHF
V: TRBV4-1; length: 15; J: TRBJ2-7; size: .; CDR3: CASSLSAEQGYEQYF
V: TRBV2; length: 13; J: TRBJ2-3; size: .; CDR3: CASSNRATDTQYF
V: TRBV6-6; length: 19; J: TRBJ1-6; size: .; CDR3: CASSRRIRGELGDNSPLHF
V: TRBV5-1; length: 13; J: TRBJ2-2; size: .; CDR3: CASSEGVAGELFF
V: TRBV12-5; length: 15; J: TRBJ2-7; size: .; CDR3: CASGPGTSLSREQYF
V: TRBV6-5; length: 11; J: TRBJ2-1; size: .; CDR3: CASGPYNEQFF
V: TRBV3-1/TRBV3-2; length: 14; J: TRBJ1-3; size: .; CDR3: CASSRTGGGNTIYF
V: TRBV2; length: 14; J: TRBJ1-5; size: .; CDR3: CASSALLANQPQHF
V: TRBV14; length: 21; J: TRBJ2-6; size: .; CDR3: CASSQDLSEGDYRSGANVLTF
V: TRBV6-5; length: 14; J: TRBJ2-1; size: .; CDR3: CASRFLSSYNEQFF
V: TRBV9; length: 17; J: TRBJ2-1; size: .; CDR3: CASSPGTSGRALNEQFF
V: TRBV5-5; length: 15; J: TRBJ1-1; size: .; CDR3: CASSLAATGGTEAFF
V: TRBV5-1; length: 14; J: TRBJ2-1; size: .; CDR3: CASSTLAGVNEQFF
V: TRBV18; length: 15; J: TRBJ1-1; size: .; CDR3: CASSPPGRQGTEAFF
V: TRBV2; length: 15; J: TRBJ1-1; size: few; CDR3: CAILRSVRGNTEAFF
V: TRBV19; length: 15; J: TRBJ2-1; size: .; CDR3: CASSPSGFSYNEQFF